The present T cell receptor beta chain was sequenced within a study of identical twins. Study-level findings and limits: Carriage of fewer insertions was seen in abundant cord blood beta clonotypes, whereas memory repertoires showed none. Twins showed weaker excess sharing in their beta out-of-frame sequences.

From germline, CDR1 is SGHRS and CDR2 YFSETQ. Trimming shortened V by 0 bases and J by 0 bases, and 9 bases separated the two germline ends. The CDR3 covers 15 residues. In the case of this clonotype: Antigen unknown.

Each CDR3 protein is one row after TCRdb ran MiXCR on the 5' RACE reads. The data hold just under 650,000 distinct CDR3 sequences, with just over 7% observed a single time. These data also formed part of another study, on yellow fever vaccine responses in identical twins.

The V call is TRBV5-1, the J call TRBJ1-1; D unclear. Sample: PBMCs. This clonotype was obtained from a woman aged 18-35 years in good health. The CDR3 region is CASSLDEHLNTEAFF. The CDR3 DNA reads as TGCGCCAGCAGCTTGGATGAGCACTTGAACACTGAAGCTTTCTTT.